The 6 T cell receptor beta chains below come from one sample, sequenced in a study of T cells in tumors after PD-1 blockade. Profiled with immunoSEQ multiplex PCR; TCRdb holds only in-frame clones, not every one. The table has a few thousand clones, roughly 70% seen once; the top ten hold over 10%. The sequenced sample was tumor tissue, obtained before anti-PD-1 treatment. The receptors here all came from a human donor with basal cell carcinoma.

The chain is built from TRBV6-5 and TRBJ1-5; tentatively, D is TRBD1 (6 bases). The CDR3 extends over 13 amino acids. The germline V gene has CDR1 MNHEY and CDR2 SVGAGI. V lost 8 bases, J lost 3 bases, and 11 bases lay in between. DNA of the CDR3: TGTGCCAGCGTACGGACAGTCAATCAGCCCCAGCATTTT. Encoded protein: CASVRTVNQPQHF.

The chain combines TRBV7-2 with TRBJ2-5, with 7 bases fitting TRBD1. Germline values: CDR1 SGHTA, CDR2 FQGNSA. Losses at the gene ends were 1 base for V and 8 bases for J; bases not matched to a gene: 7. The CDR3 is made up of 14 amino acids. The CDR3 DNA reads TGTGCCAGCAGCTTAGGACAGGGCCAATTCACCCAGTACTTC. Its protein product is CASSLGQGQFTQYF.

The CDR3 protein is CASSLERGYQETQYF. As DNA, the CDR3 is TGTGCCAGCAGCTTAGAGAGGGGGTACCAAGAGACCCAGTACTTC. The chain links TRBV7-9 to TRBJ2-5; the D gene is possibly TRBD1 (6 bases). The CDR3 covers 15 residues. The V gene's germline CDR1 is SEHNR and CDR2 FQNEAQ (reference sequence). The ends were cut back, 1 base at V and 0 bases at J, with 9 bases in the middle. Variable domain in full (rest from reference TRBV7-9 and TRBJ2-5): DTGVSQNPRHKITKRGQNVTFRCDPISEHNRLYWYRQTLGQGPEFLTYFQNEAQLEKSRLLSDRFSAERPKGSFSTLEIQRTEQGDSAMYLCASSLERGYQETQYFGPGTRLLVL.

V gene TRBV6-5 combines with J gene TRBJ1-1; no definite D call. Trimming removed 6 bases at V and 1 base at J, with 9 bases between. Germline V lookup: CDR1 MNHEY, CDR2 SVGAGI. The CDR3 is 13 residues long. Written as DNA, the CDR3 is TGTGCCAGCAGACCAGTTTCGAACACTGAAGCTTTCTTT. It specifies CASRPVSNTEAFF.

Only a few counts were recorded for this clone. The chain joins TRBV5-1 to TRBJ2-6; D remains ambiguous. This CDR3 region has 16 residues. Deletions cut 4 bases from V and 1 base from J, with 12 bases between. Germline V gene data show CDR1 as SGHRS and CDR2 as YFSETQ. CDR3 DNA sequence: TGCGCCAGCAGCCAGGCCCCCGGGTCTGGGGCCAACGTCCTGACTTTC. The encoded protein is CASSQAPGSGANVLTF.

The J gene is TRBJ2-7, the V gene TRBV6-5; D might be TRBD1 (6 bases). The CDR3 consists of 11 residues. V lost 7 bases to trimming and J lost 3 bases, with 7 bases between them. CDR1 is MNHEY, CDR2 SVGAGI, per germline. CDR3 DNA sequence: TGTGCCAGCAAGGGGGTCTACGAGCAGTACTTC. Its translation: CASKGVYEQYF.